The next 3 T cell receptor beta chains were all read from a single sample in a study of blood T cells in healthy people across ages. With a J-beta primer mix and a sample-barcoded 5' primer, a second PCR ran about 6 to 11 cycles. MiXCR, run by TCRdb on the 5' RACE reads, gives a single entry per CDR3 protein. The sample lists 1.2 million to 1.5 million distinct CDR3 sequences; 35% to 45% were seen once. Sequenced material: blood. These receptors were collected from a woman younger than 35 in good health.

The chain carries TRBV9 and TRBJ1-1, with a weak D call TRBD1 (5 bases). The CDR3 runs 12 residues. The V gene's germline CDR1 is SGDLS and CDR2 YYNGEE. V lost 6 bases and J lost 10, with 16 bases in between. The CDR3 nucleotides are TGTGCCAGCAACCTCGTGCAGGGTGGAGCTTTCTTT. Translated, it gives CASNLVQGGAFF.

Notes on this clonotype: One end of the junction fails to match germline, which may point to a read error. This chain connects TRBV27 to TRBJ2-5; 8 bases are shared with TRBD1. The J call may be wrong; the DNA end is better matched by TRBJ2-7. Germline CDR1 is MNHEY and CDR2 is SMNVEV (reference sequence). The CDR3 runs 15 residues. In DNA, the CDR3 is TGTGCCGGCAGTTTATACCAGGGGGCGCTTTACGAGCAGTACTTC. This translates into CAGSLYQGALYEQYF.

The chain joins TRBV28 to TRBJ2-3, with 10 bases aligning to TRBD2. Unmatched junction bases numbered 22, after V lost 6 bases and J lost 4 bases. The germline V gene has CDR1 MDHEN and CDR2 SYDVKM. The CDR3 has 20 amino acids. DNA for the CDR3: TGTGCCAGCAGCCGACCTTTGGTAGCGGGGGGCCCATTTCGCCCAGATACGCAGTATTTT. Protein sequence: CASSRPLVAGGPFRPDTQYF.